This TCR beta chain is from a study of control samples from healthy donors and cancer patients (dated by TCRdb to the early 2020s). With respect to this clone: Its antigen is currently not known. Base-call qualities are not available, and no considerably larger clone is one nucleotide away.

Receptor amplification or capture employed the immunoSEQ multiplex PCR assay. TCRdb stores this immuneACCESS table with in-frame sequences only. Part of the clones is absent; in the studies checked, under half of the shortfall reflects unresolved V genes, and no reason is known for the rest. This sample has roughly 8,500 clones in its table, and 90% to 95% of those were observed once. The top ten clones comprise just under 20% of the sample. CDR1 and CDR2 are drawn from the germline V gene (reference sequence): SEHNR, FQNEAQ. Clipping removes 3 bases from V and 6 bases from J, with 5 as the unmatched junction base count. The CDR3 measures 14 amino acids from cysteine to phenylalanine. Only the CDR3 part of the read is kept: 42 bases, read in frame from the first base.

This receptor was identified in a man between 60 and 75 years old with colorectal cancer. Sequenced material: PBMCs. The chain links TRBV7-9 with TRBJ1-2; 9 bases in the middle match TRBD1. The CDR3 sequence is CASSLGQGFHGYTF. The sequenced DNA is TGTGCCAGCAGCTTGGGACAGGGTTTTCATGGCTACACCTTC.